A single sample gave rise to the 2 T cell receptor beta chains below, sequenced in a study of PD-L1 blockade in urothelial cancer. Some clones are missing from TCRdb's copy, which holds only in-frame ones; the method was immunoSEQ multiplex PCR. The table records about 88,000 clones, 90% of them present only once. Here the sequenced sample was PBMCs, taken around atezolizumab (anti-PD-L1) treatment. Every receptor here comes from a man in his fifties or sixties with urothelial cancer.

The V call is TRBV6-4, the J call TRBJ1-4; tentatively, D is TRBD1 (6 bases). The CDR3 length is 13 residues. Germline V lookup: CDR1 MRHNA, CDR2 SNTAGT. V was cut by 4 bases and J by 8 bases, with 11 bases left in between. The CDR3 spells CASSAQGGEKLFF. The CDR3 bases are TGTGCCAGCAGTGCACAGGGTGGGGAAAAACTGTTTTTT.

As for this clone: The junction shows a germline mismatch at one end, possibly a read error. This chain connects TRBV18 to TRBJ1-1; no reliable D call. Germline V gene sequence: CDR1 KGHSH, CDR2 LQKENI. CDR3 length: 14 amino acids. The DNA for the CDR3 is TGTGCCAGCTCACCTCTACGGGAAAACACTGAGGCTTTCTTT. The encoded protein is CASSPLRENTEAFF. The full variable domain, completed using reference TRBV18 and TRBJ1-1, is NAGVMQNPRHLVRRRGQEARLRCSPMKGHSHVYWYRQLPEEGLKFMVYLQKENIIDESGMPKERFSAEFPKEGPSILRIQQVVRGDSAAYFCASSPLRENTEAFFGQGTRLTVV.